This T cell receptor beta chain was retrieved from a study of beta chain features in type 1 diabetes. General study results and limits: Among all four CD4+ subsets, Type 1 diabetes patients had TCRB CDR3s that were moderately but significantly shorter. VDJ junctions in type 1 diabetes patients carried more deletions and fewer insertions.

V shed 7 bases and J shed 3 bases, with 15 bases lying between them. Germline CDR1 reads MNHNS; CDR2 reads SASEGT. The CDR3 is 14 amino acids. Reverse transcribing all isolated RNA meant expressed TCRB transcripts were sequenced. Assay used: immunoSEQ multiplex PCR; TCRdb lists only in-frame clones, some missing. Here the sample spans fewer than 350,000 clones, roughly a fifth being singletons. CD4+ cells of the naive, central memory, regulatory and stem cell-like memory types were sorted via CD45RO/CCR7/CD25/CD127/CD95/CD27. As regards this clone: No antigen is known for it.

Sequencing was carried out using naive CD4+ T cells from blood. The rearrangement links TRBV6-1 to TRBJ1-1; D is perhaps TRBD1 (5 bases). This receptor was identified in a woman aged 18-35 years in good health. The CDR3 loop is CASIQGIEYTEAFF. In DNA form, the CDR3 reads TGTGCCAGCATTCAGGGAATAGAGTACACTGAAGCTTTCTTT.